The clone carrying this T cell receptor beta chain was seen more than once but under ten times. The sample comes from a study of OX40 agonist ivuxolimab in advanced cancers. Assay used: immunoSEQ multiplex PCR; TCRdb lists only in-frame clones, some missing. This table has fewer than 25,000 clones, 75% to 90% appearing once. There are 16 residues in the CDR3. The V gene's germline CDR1 is SGDLS and CDR2 YYNGEE. With V trimmed by 3 bases and J by 2 bases, 9 bases remained unmatched. The sequence was obtained from an adult with an advanced solid tumor such as melanoma, head and neck, liver or kidney cancer. The material sequenced was CD4+ or CD8+ T cells sorted from blood, taken in a trial of the OX40 agonist ivuxolimab. The chain combines TRBV9 with TRBJ2-5; 8 bases are shared with TRBD1. DNA of the CDR3: TGTGCCAGCAGCGACCGAATGACAGGGGAACAAGAGACCCAGTACTTC. Amino acids: CASSDRMTGEQETQYF.